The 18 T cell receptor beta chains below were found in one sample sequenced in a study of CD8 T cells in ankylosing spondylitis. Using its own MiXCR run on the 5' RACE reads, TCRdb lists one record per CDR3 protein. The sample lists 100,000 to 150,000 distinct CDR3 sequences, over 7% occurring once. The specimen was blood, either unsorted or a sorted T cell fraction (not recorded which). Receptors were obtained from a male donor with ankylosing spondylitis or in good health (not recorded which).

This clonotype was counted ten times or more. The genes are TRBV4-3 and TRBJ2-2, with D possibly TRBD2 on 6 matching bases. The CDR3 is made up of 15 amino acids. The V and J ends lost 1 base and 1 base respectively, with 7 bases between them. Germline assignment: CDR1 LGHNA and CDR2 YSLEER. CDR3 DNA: TGCGCCAGCAGCCAAGGGACTAAGAACACCGGGGAGCTGTTTTTT. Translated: CASSQGTKNTGELFF.

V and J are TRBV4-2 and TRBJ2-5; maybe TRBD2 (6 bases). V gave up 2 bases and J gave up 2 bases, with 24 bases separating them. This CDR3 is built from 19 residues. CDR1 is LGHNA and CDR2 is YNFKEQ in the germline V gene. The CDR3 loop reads CASSQRLGLSNVGQETQYF. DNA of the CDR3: TGTGCCAGCAGCCAACGGCTGGGACTCTCTAACGTGGGACAAGAGACCCAGTACTTC.

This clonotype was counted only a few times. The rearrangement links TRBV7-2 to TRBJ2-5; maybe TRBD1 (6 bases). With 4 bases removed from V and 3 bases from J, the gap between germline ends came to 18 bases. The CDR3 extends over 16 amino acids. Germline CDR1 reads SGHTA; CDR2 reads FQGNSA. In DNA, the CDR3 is TGTGCCAGCAGCTCCGTTGACAGGAAAGCCGAAGAGACCCAGTACTTC. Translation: CASSSVDRKAEETQYF.

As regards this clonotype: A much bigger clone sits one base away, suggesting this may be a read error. The CDR3 nucleotides read TGCAGTGCTAGAGATGGTGCAGTGGGGAGGTACGAGCAGTACTTC. It translates to CSARDGAVGRYEQYF. The V and J genes are TRBV20-1 and TRBJ2-7; a possible D gene is TRBD2 (6 bases). The CDR3 is made up of 15 amino acids. Germline CDR1 is DFQATT and CDR2 is SNEGSKA (reference sequence). Trimming pared 0 bases from V and 4 bases from J, leaving 16 bases between.

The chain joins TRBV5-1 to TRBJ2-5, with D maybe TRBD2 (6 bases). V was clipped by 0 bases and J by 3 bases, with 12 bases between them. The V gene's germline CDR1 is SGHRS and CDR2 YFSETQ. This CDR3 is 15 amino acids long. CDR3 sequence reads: CASSLGGVVEETQYF. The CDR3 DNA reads TGCGCCAGCAGCTTGGGGGGGGTAGTCGAAGAGACCCAGTACTTC.

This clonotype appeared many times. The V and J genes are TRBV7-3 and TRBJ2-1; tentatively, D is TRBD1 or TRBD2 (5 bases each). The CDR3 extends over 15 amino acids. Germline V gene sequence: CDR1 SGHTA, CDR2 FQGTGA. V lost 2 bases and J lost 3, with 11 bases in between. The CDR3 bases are TGTGCCAGCAGCTTAGGGGGTGGGAACTACAATGAGCAGTTCTTC. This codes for CASSLGGGNYNEQFF.

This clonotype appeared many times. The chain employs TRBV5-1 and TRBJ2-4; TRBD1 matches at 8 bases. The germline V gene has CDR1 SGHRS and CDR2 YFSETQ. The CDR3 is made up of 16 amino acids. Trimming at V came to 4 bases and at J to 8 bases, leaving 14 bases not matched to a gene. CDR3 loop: CASSGPDRAEKDIQYF. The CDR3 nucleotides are TGCGCCAGCAGCGGCCCGGACAGGGCGGAAAAGGACATTCAGTACTTC.

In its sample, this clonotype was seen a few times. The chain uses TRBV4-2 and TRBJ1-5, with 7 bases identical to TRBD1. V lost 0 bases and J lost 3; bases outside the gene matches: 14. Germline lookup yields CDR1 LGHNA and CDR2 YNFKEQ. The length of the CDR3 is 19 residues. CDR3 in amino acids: CASSQDRGRASKYNQPQHF. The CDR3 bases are TGTGCCAGCAGCCAAGATAGGGGGCGGGCCTCGAAGTACAATCAGCCCCAGCATTTT.

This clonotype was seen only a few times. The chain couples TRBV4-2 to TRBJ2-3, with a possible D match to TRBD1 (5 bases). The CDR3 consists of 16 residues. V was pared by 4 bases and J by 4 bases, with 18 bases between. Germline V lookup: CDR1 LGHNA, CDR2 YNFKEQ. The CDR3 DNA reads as TGTGCCAGCAGCCCCCGGTCAGGGTACGTTGCAGATACGCAGTATTTT. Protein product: CASSPRSGYVADTQYF.

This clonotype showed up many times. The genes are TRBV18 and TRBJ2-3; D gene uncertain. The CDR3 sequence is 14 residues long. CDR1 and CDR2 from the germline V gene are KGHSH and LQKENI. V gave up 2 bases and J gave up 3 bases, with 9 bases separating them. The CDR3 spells CASSPIEKTDTQYF. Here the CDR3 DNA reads TGTGCCAGCTCACCAATTGAGAAAACAGATACGCAGTATTTT.

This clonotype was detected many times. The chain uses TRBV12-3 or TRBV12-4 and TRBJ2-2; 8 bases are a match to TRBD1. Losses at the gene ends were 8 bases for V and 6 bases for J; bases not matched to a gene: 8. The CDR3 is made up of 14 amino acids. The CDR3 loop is CASSGGGSSGELFF. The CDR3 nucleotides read TGTGCCAGCTCAGGGGGCGGTTCCTCCGGGGAGCTGTTTTTT.

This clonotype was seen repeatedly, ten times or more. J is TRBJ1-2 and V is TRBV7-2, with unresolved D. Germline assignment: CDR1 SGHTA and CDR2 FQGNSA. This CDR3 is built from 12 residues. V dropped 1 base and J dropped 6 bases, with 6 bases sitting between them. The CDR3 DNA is TGTGCCAGCAGCTTAGGGCCGAATGGCTACACCTTC. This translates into CASSLGPNGYTF.

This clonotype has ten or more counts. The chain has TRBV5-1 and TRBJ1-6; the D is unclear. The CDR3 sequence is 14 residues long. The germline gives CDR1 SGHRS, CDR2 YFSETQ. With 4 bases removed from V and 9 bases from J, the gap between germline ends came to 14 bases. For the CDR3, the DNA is TGCGCCAGCAGCCTGGGAGTGGGGATTTCACCCCTCCACTTT. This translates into CASSLGVGISPLHF.

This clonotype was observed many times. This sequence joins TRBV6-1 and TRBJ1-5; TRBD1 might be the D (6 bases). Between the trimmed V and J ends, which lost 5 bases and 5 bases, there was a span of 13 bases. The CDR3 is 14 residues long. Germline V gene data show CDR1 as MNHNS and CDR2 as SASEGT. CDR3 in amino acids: CASSIGQKDQPQHF. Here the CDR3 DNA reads TGTGCCAGCAGTATAGGACAGAAGGATCAGCCCCAGCATTTT.

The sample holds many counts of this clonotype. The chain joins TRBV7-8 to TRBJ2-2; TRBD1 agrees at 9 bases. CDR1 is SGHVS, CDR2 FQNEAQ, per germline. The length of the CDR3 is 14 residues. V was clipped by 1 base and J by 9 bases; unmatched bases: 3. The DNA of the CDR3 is TGTGCCAGCAGCTTAGAACAGGGGGCCTGGGAGCTGTTTTTT. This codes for CASSLEQGAWELFF.

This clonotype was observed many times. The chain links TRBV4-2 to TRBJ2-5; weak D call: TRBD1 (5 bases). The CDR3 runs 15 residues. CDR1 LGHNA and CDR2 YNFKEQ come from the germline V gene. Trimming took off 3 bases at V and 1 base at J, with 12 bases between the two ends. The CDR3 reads CASSHSTGVQETQYF. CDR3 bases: TGTGCCAGCAGCCACTCTACAGGAGTCCAAGAGACCCAGTACTTC.

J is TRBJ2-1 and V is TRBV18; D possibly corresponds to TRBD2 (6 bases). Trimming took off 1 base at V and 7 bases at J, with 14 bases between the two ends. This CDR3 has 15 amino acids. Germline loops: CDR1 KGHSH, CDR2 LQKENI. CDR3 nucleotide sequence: TGTGCCAGCTCACCACTTCTGGGGGGACGGAATGAGCAGTTCTTC. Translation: CASSPLLGGRNEQFF.

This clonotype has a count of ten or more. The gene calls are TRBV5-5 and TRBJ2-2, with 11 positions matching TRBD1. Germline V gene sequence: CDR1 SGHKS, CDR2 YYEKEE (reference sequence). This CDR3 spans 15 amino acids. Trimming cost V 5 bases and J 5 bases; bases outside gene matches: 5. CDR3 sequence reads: CASSWGTGGTGELFF. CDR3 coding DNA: TGTGCCAGCAGTTGGGGGACAGGGGGTACCGGGGAGCTGTTTTTT. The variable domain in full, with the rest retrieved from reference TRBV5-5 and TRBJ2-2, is DAGVTQSPTHLIKTRGQQVTLRCSPISGHKSVSWYQQVLGQGPQFIFQYYEKEERGRGNFPDRFSARQFPNYSSELNVNALLLGDSALYLCASSWGTGGTGELFFGEGSRLTVL.